The 7 T cell receptor beta chains listed next were all sequenced from one sample in a study of blood T cell repertoires in COVID-19. Clones were read by immunoSEQ multiplex PCR, and TCRdb kept only the in-frame ones, dropping some. This sample has about 480,000 clones, with about 85% found just once. What was sequenced was PBMCs or T cells enriched from blood (not recorded which). Every receptor here comes from a woman aged 18-29 years with acute COVID-19.

In regard to this clone: The same CDR3 also results from other DNA sequences found in this sample. This sequence joins TRBV29-1 and TRBJ1-4; D is unresolved. This CDR3 comprises 13 residues. Per the germline V gene, CDR1 is SQVTM and CDR2 is ANQGSEA. V was clipped by 4 bases and J by 2 bases, with 8 bases between them. CDR3 region: CSVGQGTNEKLFF. The CDR3 nucleotides are TGCAGCGTTGGACAAGGCACTAATGAAAAACTGTTTTTT. The full variable domain, completed using reference TRBV29-1 and TRBJ1-4, is SAVISQKPSRDICQRGTSLTIQCQVDSQVTMMFWYRQQPGQSLTLIATANQGSEATYESGFVIDKFPISRPNLTFSTLTVSNMSPEDSSIYLCSVGQGTNEKLFFGSGTQLSVL.

The chain combines TRBV27 with TRBJ2-3; D might be TRBD2 (5 bases). CDR1 and CDR2 (germline): MNHEY, SMNVEV (reference sequence). CDR3 length: 13 amino acids. The V end lost 7 bases, the J end lost 5 bases, and 13 bases lay between the germline ends. This chain's CDR3 is CASTRIEGDTQYF. In DNA form, the CDR3 reads TGTGCCAGCACTCGGATCGAGGGAGATACGCAGTATTTT.

The CDR3 DNA reads TGCAGCGTTGAAACACCAGGGTTCGACTATGGCTACACCTTC. Amino acid sequence: CSVETPGFDYGYTF. V is TRBV29-1 and J is TRBJ1-2; the D gene is possibly TRBD1 (5 bases). With 2 bases removed from V and 3 bases from J, the gap between germline ends came to 13 bases. Germline V CDR1 and CDR2: SQVTM, ANQGSEA. This CDR3 has 14 amino acids.

Turning to this clone: A junction boundary mismatches the germline segment, possibly from a read error. The genes are TRBV7-9 and TRBJ2-1, with D perhaps TRBD1 (5 bases). The CDR3 sequence is 13 residues long. CDR1 SEHNR and CDR2 FQNEAQ come from the germline V gene (reference sequence). The CDR3 region is CASSLDSYNEQFF. CDR3 sequence (DNA): TGTGCCAGCAGTTTAGACAGTTACAATGAGCAGTTCTTC.

On this clone: Within the sample, other DNA sequences also encode this same CDR3. This rearrangement joins TRBV12-3 or TRBV12-4 to TRBJ1-2; D is perhaps TRBD1 (5 bases). V was pared by 2 bases and J by 5 bases, with 6 bases between. CDR3 length: 12 amino acids. The CDR3 loop is CASSLQGYGYTF. DNA for the CDR3: TGTGCCAGCAGTTTACAGGGTTATGGCTACACCTTC.

This sequence joins TRBV10-2 and TRBJ2-7, with D perhaps matching TRBD1 (6 bases). The CDR3 spans 15 residues. Between the trimmed V and J ends, which lost 6 bases and 2 bases, there was a span of 17 bases. Per germline, CDR1 WSHSY and CDR2 SAAADI. The CDR3 here is CASSRDTFTAYEQYF. Written as DNA, the CDR3 is TGCGCCAGCAGCCGGGACACCTTTACAGCCTACGAGCAGTACTTC.

This clone came up a few times. This CDR3 is CASSGLARHEQYF. CDR3 in DNA: TGTGCCAGCAGCGGACTAGCTAGACACGAGCAGTACTTC. The chain uses TRBV3-1 (or the pseudogene TRBV3-2) and TRBJ2-7; 8 bases agree with TRBD2. Per germline, CDR1 LGHDT and CDR2 YNNKEL (reference sequence). V was pared by 5 bases and J by 5 bases, with 5 bases of the junction left unmatched. The CDR3 extends over 13 amino acids.